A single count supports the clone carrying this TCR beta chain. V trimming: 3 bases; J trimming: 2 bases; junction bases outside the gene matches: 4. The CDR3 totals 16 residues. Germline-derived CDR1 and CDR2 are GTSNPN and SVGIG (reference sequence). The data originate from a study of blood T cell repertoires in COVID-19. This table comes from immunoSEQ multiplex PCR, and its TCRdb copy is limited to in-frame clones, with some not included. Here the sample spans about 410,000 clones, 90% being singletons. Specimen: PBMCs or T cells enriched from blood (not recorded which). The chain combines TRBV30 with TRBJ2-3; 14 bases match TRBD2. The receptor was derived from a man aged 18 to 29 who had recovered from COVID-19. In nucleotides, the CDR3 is TGTGCCTGGAGCCCGGGACTAGCGGGAGACACAGATACGCAGTATTTT. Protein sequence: CAWSPGLAGDTDTQYF. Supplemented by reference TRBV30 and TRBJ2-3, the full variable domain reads SQTIHQWPATLVQPVGSPLSLECTVEGTSNPNLYWYRQAAGRGLQLLFYSVGIGQISSEVPQNLSASRPQDRQFILSSKKLLLSDSGFYLCAWSPGLAGDTDTQYFGPGTRLTVL.